Listed below are T cell receptor beta chains from one sample, sequenced in a study of OX40 agonist ivuxolimab in advanced cancers. Libraries were prepared by immunoSEQ multiplex PCR; TCRdb keeps only in-frame clonotypes and omits some of them. The data hold approximately 94,000 clones, with about 91% observed a single time. The sample was CD4+ or CD8+ T cells sorted from blood, taken in a trial of the OX40 agonist ivuxolimab. These receptor sequences come from an adult with an advanced solid tumor such as melanoma, head and neck, liver or kidney cancer. CDR3s include the opening cysteine and the closing phenylalanine or tryptophan. D genes are given only for firm matches. Not all rows give a size; the values are once, few, many and, for expanded clones, a class.

size,V,D,J,CDR3,DNA
NA,TRBV28,NA,TRBJ2-7,CASSLWGVGTASNEQYF,TGTGCCAGCAGTTTATGGGGGGTCGGGACTGCGAGTAATGAGCAGTACTTC
NA,TRBV10-3,TRBD2,TRBJ2-7,CAISESPSGTYEQYF,TGTGCCATCAGTGAATCCCCTAGCGGCACCTACGAGCAGTACTTC
few,TRBV19,TRBD1,TRBJ1-5,CASKTGQGANQPQHF,TGTGCCAGTAAGACAGGACAGGGGGCCAATCAGCCCCAGCATTTT
NA,TRBV7-3,TRBD1,TRBJ2-1,CASSLRAGTGAYNEQFF,TGTGCCAGCAGCTTAAGGGCGGGGACAGGGGCATACAATGAGCAGTTCTTC
NA,TRBV4-2,TRBD1,TRBJ1-1,CASSLTGGDTEAFF,TGTGCCAGCAGCTTGACAGGGGGCGATACTGAAGCTTTCTTT
NA,TRBV5-6,NA,TRBJ1-2,CASSFTGAEIGYTF,TGTGCCAGCAGCTTTACGGGCGCGGAAATCGGCTACACCTTC
NA,TRBV2,NA,TRBJ2-7,CASRAAAQVAYEQYF,TGTGCCAGCAGGGCAGCAGCCCAGGTAGCCTACGAGCAGTACTTC
few,TRBV19,NA,TRBJ1-6,CASSPLRNSPLHF,TGTGCCAGTAGTCCCCTGCGCAATTCACCCCTCCACTTT
NA,TRBV27,NA,TRBJ2-7,CASNTAPSPPYEQYF,TGTGCCAGCAACACCGCCCCGAGCCCCCCCTACGAGCAGTACTTC
NA,TRBV6-1,TRBD2,TRBJ2-7,CASSDGGSTYEQYF,TGTGCCAGCAGTGACGGGGGGTCCACCTACGAGCAGTACTTC
NA,TRBV5-1,TRBD1,TRBJ2-7,CASSLAPSGTGVYEQYF,TGCGCCAGCAGCTTGGCGCCCTCCGGGACAGGGGTCTACGAGCAGTACTTC
once,TRBV7-8,NA,TRBJ2-7,CASTVGQPSLKQYF,TGTGCCAGCACCGTGGGGCAGCCCTCCCTGAAGCAGTACTTC
NA,TRBV6-6,NA,TRBJ2-7,CASRAVGTYEQYF,TGTGCCAGCAGAGCTGTGGGGACCTACGAGCAGTACTTC
NA,TRBV27,TRBD2,TRBJ2-1,CASTSRTSGGNEQFF,TGTGCCAGCACGTCGCGGACTAGCGGGGGAAATGAGCAGTTCTTC
NA,TRBV6-6,NA,TRBJ1-1,CASTSDGTNTEAFF,TGTGCCAGCACCTCGGACGGGACGAACACTGAAGCTTTCTTT
NA,TRBV21-1,NA,TRBJ2-7,CASSKAPGTGLYEQYF,TGTGCCAGCAGCAAAGCGCCCGGGACAGGGTTATACGAGCAGTACTTC
NA,TRBV30,NA,TRBJ1-5,CAWDRNNQPQHF,TGTGCCTGGGACAGAAACAATCAGCCCCAGCATTTT
NA,TRBV6-1,NA,TRBJ1-2,CASSETWDYGYTF,TGTGCCAGCAGTGAAACCTGGGACTATGGCTACACCTTC
NA,TRBV27,NA,TRBJ2-2,CASRSWGLQTAGELFF,TGTGCCAGCAGGAGTTGGGGTCTGCAAACTGCCGGGGAGCTGTTTTTT
NA,TRBV6-1,TRBD2,TRBJ2-1,CASSEVFGLAVNEQFF,TGTGCCAGCAGTGAAGTGTTCGGACTAGCGGTAAATGAGCAGTTCTTC
NA,TRBV27,TRBD1,TRBJ1-4,CASSPRQGRLSTNEKLFF,TGTGCCAGCAGTCCCCGACAGGGCCGCTTATCAACTAATGAAAAACTGTTTTTT
NA,TRBV21-1,NA,TRBJ2-7,CASSIDSGGIYEQYF,TGTGCCAGCAGTATCGACTCGGGGGGAATCTACGAGCAGTACTTC
NA,TRBV7-9,NA,TRBJ1-3,CASSIGGSSGNTIYF,TGTGCCAGCAGCATTGGAGGGAGCTCTGGAAACACCATATATTTT
once,TRBV25-1,TRBD1,TRBJ2-2,CASSEYWGTGGPGELFF,TGTGCCAGCAGTGAATATTGGGGGACAGGGGGCCCCGGGGAGCTGTTTTTT
NA,TRBV19,NA,TRBJ1-6,CASSIGSDSPLHF,TGTGCCAGTAGTATTGGGTCGGATTCACCCCTCCACTTT
NA,TRBV5-1,NA,TRBJ1-1,CASSSGRQSTEAFF,TGCGCCAGCAGCTCGGGACGCCAATCCACTGAAGCTTTCTTT
NA,TRBV28,NA,TRBJ2-7,CASSFGDRYEQYF,TGTGCCAGCAGTTTCGGGGACCGCTACGAGCAGTACTTC
NA,TRBV19,NA,TRBJ2-2,CASKSQPTNTGELFF,TGTGCCAGTAAATCACAGCCCACGAACACCGGGGAGCTGTTTTTT
NA,TRBV11-2,NA,TRBJ1-6,CASSMDSLYNSPLHF,TGTGCCAGCAGCATGGACAGTCTCTATAATTCACCCCTCCACTTT
NA,TRBV28,TRBD1,TRBJ2-7,CASSWTGMSEQYF,TGTGCCAGCAGTTGGACAGGGATGAGCGAGCAGTACTTC
NA,TRBV9,TRBD2,TRBJ2-2,CASSVLAGGTGELFF,TGTGCCAGCAGCGTGCTAGCGGGAGGTACCGGGGAGCTGTTTTTT
NA,TRBV25-1,NA,TRBJ2-2,CASSGEFPANTGELFF,TGTGCCAGCAGTGGGGAGTTCCCCGCGAACACCGGGGAGCTGTTTTTT
NA,TRBV29-1,TRBD2,TRBJ2-1,CSVEGGLAGVGYNEQFF,TGCAGCGTTGAAGGGGGCCTAGCGGGGGTCGGATACAATGAGCAGTTCTTC
NA,TRBV6-5,NA,TRBJ2-7,CASSSDRSISYEQYF,TGTGCCAGCAGTTCTGACAGGTCAATCTCCTACGAGCAGTACTTC
NA,TRBV18,TRBD1,TRBJ2-3,CASSHRLMGQSYEVDTQYF,TGTGCCAGCTCACACCGATTGATGGGACAGTCCTACGAGGTAGATACGCAGTATTTT
NA,TRBV5-1,NA,TRBJ1-5,CASSLDGNSNQPQHF,TGCGCCAGCAGCTTGGACGGGAATAGCAATCAGCCCCAGCATTTT
NA,TRBV30,NA,TRBJ2-7,CAWKTGLTGEQYF,TGTGCCTGGAAGACAGGTCTTACGGGCGAGCAGTACTTC
NA,TRBV19,NA,TRBJ1-2,CASSLQGANYGYTF,TGTGCCAGTAGCCTACAGGGAGCTAACTATGGCTACACCTTC
NA,TRBV2,NA,TRBJ1-5,CASRSGRVDQPQHF,TGTGCCAGCAGGTCAGGCAGGGTGGATCAGCCCCAGCATTTT
NA,TRBV18,TRBD1,TRBJ1-2,CASSPGTVNYGYTF,TGTGCCAGCTCACCCGGGACAGTTAACTATGGCTACACCTTC
once,TRBV30,NA,TRBJ1-2,CAWSPGEDYGYTF,TGTGCCTGGAGTCCCGGGGAGGACTATGGCTACACCTTC
NA,TRBV6-1,NA,TRBJ2-2,CASRGGNTGELFF,TGTGCCAGCAGGGGAGGTAACACCGGGGAGCTGTTTTTT
once,TRBV27,TRBD2,TRBJ2-1,CASSTRVAGLNEQFF,TGTGCCAGCAGTACCCGGGTAGCGGGGTTGAATGAGCAGTTCTTC
NA,TRBV5-1,TRBD2,TRBJ2-7,CASSLVAGGTYEQYF,TGCGCCAGCAGCTTGGTAGCGGGAGGGACCTACGAGCAGTACTTC
NA,TRBV9,NA,TRBJ1-2,CASSVGGIYGYTF,TGTGCCAGCAGCGTAGGGGGGATCTATGGCTACACCTTC
NA,TRBV6-6,NA,TRBJ1-4,CASSYNGEKLFF,TGTGCCAGCAGTTACAACGGGGAAAAACTGTTTTTT
NA,TRBV19,TRBD2,TRBJ2-7,CATGTSGTYEQYF,TGTGCCACCGGGACTAGCGGTACTTACGAGCAGTACTTC
NA,TRBV28,TRBD1,TRBJ2-7,CASSTKDRRIYEQYF,TGTGCCAGCAGTACCAAGGACAGGCGCATCTACGAGCAGTACTTC
NA,TRBV5-1,NA,TRBJ2-5,CASSLEIQETQYF,TGCGCCAGCAGCCTGGAAATCCAAGAGACCCAGTACTTC
few,TRBV15,NA,TRBJ1-4,CATSRTVPNEKLFF,TGTGCCACCAGCAGGACAGTGCCTAATGAAAAACTGTTTTTT
NA,TRBV7-3,NA,TRBJ2-5,CASSPSGALKSTQYF,TGTGCCAGCAGCCCGTCGGGGGCCCTCAAGAGTACCCAGTACTTC
once,TRBV6-5,NA,TRBJ1-2,CASTDSLNYGYTF,TGTGCCAGCACGGACTCTCTTAACTATGGCTACACCTTC